The entry that follows covers one T cell receptor beta chain sequence. The method was immunoSEQ multiplex PCR; TCRdb's version includes in-frame clones alone and lacks a portion of them. The sample has some 250,000 clones; roughly 90% are singletons. The entry originates in a study of blood T cell repertoires in COVID-19. At the level of the study: From T cells, B-cell-depleted T cells, or PBMCs came the material, which was cDNA or gDNA.

CDR3 length: 13 amino acids. V lost 0 bases, J lost 6 bases, and 5 bases lay in between. Germline loops: CDR1 SEHNR, CDR2 FQNEAQ (reference sequence). This rearrangement joins TRBV7-9 to TRBJ1-4; no clear D gene. The source of this sequence is a woman aged 25-40 years with acute or convalescent COVID-19. Sequences were obtained from peripheral blood. CDR3 sequence reads: CASSLARYEKLFF. The DNA of the CDR3 is TGTGCCAGCAGCTTAGCGCGTTATGAAAAACTGTTTTTT.